The present T cell receptor (beta chain) was sequenced within a study of tumor and adjacent non-tumor tissue in lung cancer. Study details: The cohort had 12 to 13 adenocarcinoma, 2 squamous cell and 1 small cell patients. Stage I to III disease affected ten to eleven men and 5 women aged roughly 31 to 76. Findings of the study overall: Compared with tumor, normal lung showed significantly lower TCR diversity.

A modified ARM-PCR protocol with three rounds of nested PCR amplified TCRbeta. TCRdb processed the multiplex PCR reads anew with MiXCR; each CDR3 protein has one entry. Among about 90,000 distinct CDR3 sequences listed, about 66% were seen once. No cell sorting was done before RNA was extracted from the tissue. In its sample, this clonotype was seen many times. Antigen specificity is unknown. The sequence derives from an older man with non-small cell lung cancer. Material for sequencing was lung tumor tissue.

This CDR3 reads CAISESVRNTEAFF. The CDR3 DNA is TGTGCCATCAGTGAGTCCGTTAGGAACACTGAAGCTTTCTTT. The V gene is TRBV10-3, the J gene TRBJ1-1; D call uncertain. CDR3 length: 14 amino acids. Germline values: CDR1 ENHRY, CDR2 SYGVKD. V was trimmed by 0 bases and J by 1 base, leaving 6 bases between them.